These T cell receptor beta chains were read from a single sample in a study of PD-1 blockade in classical Hodgkin lymphoma. TCRdb's copy holds only in-frame clones and misses some; the assay was immunoSEQ multiplex PCR. The data show 70,000 or so clones, with 71% seen just once and less than 9.5% held by the top ten. The starting material was peripheral blood mononuclear cells (PBMCs), obtained before the second cycle of nivolumab. The receptor set was obtained from a human donor with classical Hodgkin lymphoma. The CDR3 runs from the conserved cysteine through the conserved F or W. D genes are given only for firm matches. Rows give clone size only sometimes, using once, few, many, or a class for an expanded clone.

v_call: TRBV5-6; d_call: -; j_call: TRBJ1-5; clone_size: many; cdr3_length: 16; cdr3_nt: TGTGCCAGCAGCTTGGCAAGGGGAGATAGCAATCAGCCCCAGCATTTT; cdr3_aa: CASSLARGDSNQPQHF
v_call: TRBV5-1; d_call: -; j_call: TRBJ1-1; clone_size: -; cdr3_length: 13; cdr3_nt: TGCGCCAGCAGCTTGGTATTGAACACTGAAGCTTTCTTT; cdr3_aa: CASSLVLNTEAFF
v_call: TRBV25-1; d_call: -; j_call: TRBJ2-5; clone_size: -; cdr3_length: 14; cdr3_nt: TGTGCCAGCAGTGATCAGGCACCGCAAGAGACCCAGTACTTC; cdr3_aa: CASSDQAPQETQYF
v_call: TRBV7-9; d_call: TRBD1; j_call: TRBJ2-5; clone_size: -; cdr3_length: 14; cdr3_nt: TGTGCCAGCAGCCAGGGACAGGGAGTCGAGACCCAGTACTTC; cdr3_aa: CASSQGQGVETQYF
v_call: TRBV5-5; d_call: -; j_call: TRBJ2-1; clone_size: -; cdr3_length: 15; cdr3_nt: TGTGCCAGCAGCTCCCTAGCATTCTCCTACAATGAGCAGTTCTTC; cdr3_aa: CASSSLAFSYNEQFF
v_call: TRBV7-2; d_call: TRBD1; j_call: TRBJ1-2; clone_size: -; cdr3_length: 14; cdr3_nt: TGTGCCAGCAGCTCGGGACAGGCGAACACCCACTTCCCCTTC; cdr3_aa: CASSSGQANTHFPF
v_call: TRBV4-1; d_call: -; j_call: TRBJ1-1; clone_size: -; cdr3_length: 15; cdr3_nt: TGCGCCAGCAGGCAAGGTGATGGTAAGGTCCCTGAAGCTTTCTTT; cdr3_aa: CASRQGDGKVPEAFF
v_call: TRBV30; d_call: -; j_call: TRBJ2-2; clone_size: -; cdr3_length: 14; cdr3_nt: TGTGCCTGGACGGGACAAACGAACACCGGGGAGCTGTTTTTT; cdr3_aa: CAWTGQTNTGELFF
v_call: TRBV6-1; d_call: -; j_call: TRBJ1-5; clone_size: -; cdr3_length: 15; cdr3_nt: TGTGCCAGCAGAGGAGGGCGGACTAGCAATCAGCCCCAGCATTTT; cdr3_aa: CASRGGRTSNQPQHF
v_call: TRBV25-1; d_call: TRBD1; j_call: TRBJ1-3; clone_size: few; cdr3_length: 16; cdr3_nt: TGTGCCAGCAGCCTAGGACAGGCCTCAACTGGAAACACCATATATTTT; cdr3_aa: CASSLGQASTGNTIYF
v_call: TRBV9; d_call: -; j_call: TRBJ2-7; clone_size: -; cdr3_length: 15; cdr3_nt: TGTGCCAGCAGCCAGAGTCCAGGGGCGGTGTACGAGCAGTACTTC; cdr3_aa: CASSQSPGAVYEQYF
v_call: TRBV19; d_call: TRBD1; j_call: TRBJ2-7; clone_size: -; cdr3_length: 15; cdr3_nt: TGTGCCAGTAGTAAAGGGACAGGGGGCACCTACGAGCAGTACTTC; cdr3_aa: CASSKGTGGTYEQYF
v_call: TRBV5-1; d_call: TRBD1; j_call: TRBJ1-4; clone_size: -; cdr3_length: 15; cdr3_nt: TGCGCCAGCAGACAGGGGCCCACCGCTAATGAAAAACTGTTTTTT; cdr3_aa: CASRQGPTANEKLFF
v_call: TRBV6-6; d_call: -; j_call: TRBJ1-1; clone_size: -; cdr3_length: 13; cdr3_nt: TGTGCCAGCAGTTACGGTAGAGGCAGGGAAGCTTTCTTT; cdr3_aa: CASSYGRGREAFF
v_call: TRBV7-3; d_call: TRBD1; j_call: TRBJ1-1; clone_size: few; cdr3_length: 13; cdr3_nt: TGTGCCAGCAGCTCAGACAGGGGCACTGAAGCTTTCTTT; cdr3_aa: CASSSDRGTEAFF
v_call: TRBV11-2; d_call: TRBD1; j_call: TRBJ1-6; clone_size: -; cdr3_length: 14; cdr3_nt: TGTGCCAGCAGCCCCCGGGACAGCCATTCACCCCTCCACTTT; cdr3_aa: CASSPRDSHSPLHF
v_call: TRBV11-2; d_call: TRBD2; j_call: TRBJ2-7; clone_size: few; cdr3_length: 16; cdr3_nt: TGTGCCAGCAGCTTAGCGGATAGCGGGACGATCTACGAGCAGTACTTC; cdr3_aa: CASSLADSGTIYEQYF
v_call: TRBV6-5; d_call: TRBD1; j_call: TRBJ2-1; clone_size: -; cdr3_length: 16; cdr3_nt: TGTGCCAGCAGTTCTGACAGGGGCCCCTCCTACAATGAGCAGTTCTTC; cdr3_aa: CASSSDRGPSYNEQFF
v_call: TRBV7-2; d_call: -; j_call: TRBJ1-2; clone_size: -; cdr3_length: 16; cdr3_nt: TGTGCCAGCAGCTTAGCGGAAGGGACCGACAACTATGGCTACACCTTC; cdr3_aa: CASSLAEGTDNYGYTF
v_call: TRBV27; d_call: -; j_call: TRBJ1-5; clone_size: -; cdr3_length: 13; cdr3_nt: TGTGCCAGCAGTTGGAATTTCAATCAGCCCCAGCATTTT; cdr3_aa: CASSWNFNQPQHF
v_call: TRBV5-1; d_call: -; j_call: TRBJ2-5; clone_size: -; cdr3_length: 14; cdr3_nt: TGCGCCAGCAGCTTGCAGGGCCCGCCGGCGACCCAGTACTTC; cdr3_aa: CASSLQGPPATQYF
v_call: TRBV7-7; d_call: -; j_call: TRBJ2-2; clone_size: once; cdr3_length: 14; cdr3_nt: TGTGCTAGCAGCGCCGGACTTATCACCGGGGAGCTGTTTTTT; cdr3_aa: CASSAGLITGELFF
v_call: TRBV6-5; d_call: -; j_call: TRBJ1-1; clone_size: few; cdr3_length: 15; cdr3_nt: TGTGCCAGCAGTTTATCGAAGGGAGGGGGCACTGAAGCTTTCTTT; cdr3_aa: CASSLSKGGGTEAFF
v_call: TRBV19; d_call: -; j_call: TRBJ1-2; clone_size: -; cdr3_length: 13; cdr3_nt: TGTGCCAGTAGTATACCTACTAACTATGGCTACACCTTC; cdr3_aa: CASSIPTNYGYTF
v_call: TRBV27; d_call: -; j_call: TRBJ1-2; clone_size: -; cdr3_length: 16; cdr3_nt: TGTGCCAGCAGTTCGTATAAGACGGTCGCGAACTATGGCTACACCTTC; cdr3_aa: CASSSYKTVANYGYTF
v_call: TRBV19; d_call: -; j_call: TRBJ1-1; clone_size: -; cdr3_length: 17; cdr3_nt: TGTGCCAGTAGTATAGACCCGACAGACTACATGAACACTGAAGCTTTCTTT; cdr3_aa: CASSIDPTDYMNTEAFF
v_call: TRBV5-1; d_call: -; j_call: TRBJ1-2; clone_size: few; cdr3_length: 12; cdr3_nt: TGCGCCAGCCGATCAGGGGCGGGCGGCTACACCTTC; cdr3_aa: CASRSGAGGYTF
v_call: TRBV5-8; d_call: -; j_call: TRBJ2-7; clone_size: -; cdr3_length: 13; cdr3_nt: TGTGCCAGCAGCTTGGCAGGTACCTACGAGCAGTACTTC; cdr3_aa: CASSLAGTYEQYF
v_call: TRBV5-4; d_call: -; j_call: TRBJ2-7; clone_size: few; cdr3_length: 15; cdr3_nt: TGTGCCAGCAGCTTGGCGTCTGGGACCCTCGTCAAGCAGTACTTC; cdr3_aa: CASSLASGTLVKQYF
v_call: TRBV11-3; d_call: -; j_call: TRBJ1-6; clone_size: few; cdr3_length: 14; cdr3_nt: TGTGCCAGCAGCTTCGGAGGGTGGAATTCACCCCTCCACTTT; cdr3_aa: CASSFGGWNSPLHF
v_call: TRBV7-6; d_call: -; j_call: TRBJ2-3; clone_size: -; cdr3_length: 13; cdr3_nt: -; cdr3_aa: CASSFLWTDTQCF
v_call: TRBV6-1; d_call: TRBD1; j_call: TRBJ2-7; clone_size: -; cdr3_length: 15; cdr3_nt: TGTGCCAGCAGTGGTTGGTCCGGACAGGGGATCGAGCAGTACTTC; cdr3_aa: CASSGWSGQGIEQYF
v_call: TRBV7-2; d_call: -; j_call: TRBJ2-7; clone_size: -; cdr3_length: 16; cdr3_nt: TGTGCCAGCAGCTTCTCTTCAGGGGCCGCCTCCTACGAGCAGTACTTC; cdr3_aa: CASSFSSGAASYEQYF
v_call: TRBV28; d_call: -; j_call: TRBJ1-4; clone_size: -; cdr3_length: 16; cdr3_nt: TGTGCCAGCAGTTTAGTAGGGGGAGTAACTAATGAAAAACTGTTTTTT; cdr3_aa: CASSLVGGVTNEKLFF
v_call: TRBV10-3; d_call: TRBD1; j_call: TRBJ1-5; clone_size: -; cdr3_length: 14; cdr3_nt: TGTGCCATCAGGGACAGGCAAGGCAATCAGCCCCAGCATTTT; cdr3_aa: CAIRDRQGNQPQHF